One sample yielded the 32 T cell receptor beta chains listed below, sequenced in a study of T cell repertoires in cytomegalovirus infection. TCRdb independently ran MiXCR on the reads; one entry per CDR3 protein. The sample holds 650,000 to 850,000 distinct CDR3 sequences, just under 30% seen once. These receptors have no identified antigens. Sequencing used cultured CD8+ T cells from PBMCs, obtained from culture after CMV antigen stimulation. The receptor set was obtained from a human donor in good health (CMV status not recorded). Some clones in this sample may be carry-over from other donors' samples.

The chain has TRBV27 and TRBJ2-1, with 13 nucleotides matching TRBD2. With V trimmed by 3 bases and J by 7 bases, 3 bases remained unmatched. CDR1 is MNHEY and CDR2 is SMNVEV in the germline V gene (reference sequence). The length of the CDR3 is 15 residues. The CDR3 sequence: CASSFQGLAGNEQFF. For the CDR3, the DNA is TGTGCCAGCAGTTTCCAGGGACTAGCGGGGAATGAGCAGTTCTTC.

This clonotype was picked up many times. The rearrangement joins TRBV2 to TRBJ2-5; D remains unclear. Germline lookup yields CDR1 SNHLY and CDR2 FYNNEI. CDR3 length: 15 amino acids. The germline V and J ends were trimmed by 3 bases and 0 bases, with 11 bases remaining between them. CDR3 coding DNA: TGTGCCAGCAGTGAGGCGAGGTCGTACCAAGAGACCCAGTACTTC. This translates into CASSEARSYQETQYF.

The DNA of the CDR3 is TGTGCCAGCAGTTGGCGGGGGGCTTACCAAGAGACCCAGTACTTC. The encoded protein is CASSWRGAYQETQYF. The chain joins TRBV27 to TRBJ2-5; 8 nucleotides line up with TRBD2. Germline values: CDR1 MNHEY, CDR2 SMNVEV (reference sequence). V was pared by 4 bases and J by 0 bases, with 4 bases of the junction left unmatched. This CDR3 has 15 amino acids.

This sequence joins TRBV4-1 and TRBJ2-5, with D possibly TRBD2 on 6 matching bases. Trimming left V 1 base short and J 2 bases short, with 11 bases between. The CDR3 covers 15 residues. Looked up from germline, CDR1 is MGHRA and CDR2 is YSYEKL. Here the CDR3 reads CASSQGAGLQETQYF. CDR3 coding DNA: TGCGCCAGCAGCCAAGGAGCAGGACTACAAGAGACCCAGTACTTC.

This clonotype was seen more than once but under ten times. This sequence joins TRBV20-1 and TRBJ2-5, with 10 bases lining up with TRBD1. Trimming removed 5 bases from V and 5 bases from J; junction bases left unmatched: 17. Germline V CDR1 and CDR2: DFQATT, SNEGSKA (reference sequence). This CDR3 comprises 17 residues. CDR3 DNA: TGCAGTGCTCGTCCGCTCGGGGACAGGGGTGGGTGGGAGACCCAGTACTTC. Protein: CSARPLGDRGGWETQYF.

CDR3 in amino acids: CASFYERETPSYEQYF. In DNA, the CDR3 is TGTGCCAGCTTTTATGAGAGGGAGACGCCCTCCTACGAGCAGTACTTC. This chain links TRBV28 with TRBJ2-7, with D perhaps matching TRBD2 (5 bases). This CDR3 is 16 amino acids long. Germline V gene sequence: CDR1 MDHEN, CDR2 SYDVKM. Trimming took off 8 bases at V and 0 bases at J, with 20 bases between the two ends. The complete variable domain, with remaining parts taken from reference TRBV28 and TRBJ2-7, reads DVKVTQSSRYLVKRTGEKVFLECVQDMDHENMFWYRQDPGLGLRLIYFSYDVKMKEKGDIPEGYSVSREKKERFSLILESASTNQTSMYLCASFYERETPSYEQYFGPGTRLTVT.

The CDR3 nucleotides are TGTGCCAGCAGTTACTCGTTAACTAGCGGGGGGCCGAACACCGGGGAGCTGTTTTTT. Protein: CASSYSLTSGGPNTGELFF. V and J are TRBV6-2 or TRBV6-3 and TRBJ2-2; 12 bases agree with TRBD2. Germline V lookup: CDR1 MNHEY, CDR2 SVGEGT. The CDR3 has 19 amino acids. V lost 0 bases to trimming and J lost 0 bases; unmatched junction nucleotides: 5.

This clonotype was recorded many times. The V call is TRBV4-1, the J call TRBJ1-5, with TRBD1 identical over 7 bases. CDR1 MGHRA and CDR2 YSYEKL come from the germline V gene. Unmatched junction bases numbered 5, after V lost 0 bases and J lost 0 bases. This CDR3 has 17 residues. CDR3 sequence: CASSQEDRAYSNQPQHF. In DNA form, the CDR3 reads TGCGCCAGCAGCCAAGAAGACAGGGCTTATAGCAATCAGCCCCAGCATTTT.

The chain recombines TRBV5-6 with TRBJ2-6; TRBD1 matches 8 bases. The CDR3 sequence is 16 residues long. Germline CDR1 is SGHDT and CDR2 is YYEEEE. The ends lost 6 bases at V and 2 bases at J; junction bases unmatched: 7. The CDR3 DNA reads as TGTGCCAGCAAGAGGAGCAGGGGGCCTGGGGCCAACGTCCTGACTTTC. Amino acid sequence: CASKRSRGPGANVLTF.

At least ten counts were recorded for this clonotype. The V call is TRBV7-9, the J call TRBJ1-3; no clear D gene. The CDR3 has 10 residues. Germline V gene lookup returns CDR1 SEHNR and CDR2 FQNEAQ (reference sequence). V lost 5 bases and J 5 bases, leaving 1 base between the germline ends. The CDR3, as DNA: TGTGCCAGCAGCCGAAACACCATATATTTT. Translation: CASSRNTIYF.

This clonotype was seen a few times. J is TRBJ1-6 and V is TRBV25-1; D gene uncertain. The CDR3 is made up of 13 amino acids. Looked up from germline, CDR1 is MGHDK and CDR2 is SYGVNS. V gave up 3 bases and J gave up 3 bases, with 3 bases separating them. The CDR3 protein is CASSDYYNSPLHF. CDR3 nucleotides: TGTGCCAGCAGTGATTACTATAATTCACCCCTCCACTTT.

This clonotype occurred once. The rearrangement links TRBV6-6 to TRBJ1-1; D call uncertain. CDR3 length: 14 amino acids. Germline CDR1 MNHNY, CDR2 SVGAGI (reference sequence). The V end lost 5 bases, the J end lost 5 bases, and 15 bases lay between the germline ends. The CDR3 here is CASSDYTDETEAFF. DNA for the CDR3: TGTGCCAGCAGTGACTACACCGACGAGACTGAAGCTTTCTTT.

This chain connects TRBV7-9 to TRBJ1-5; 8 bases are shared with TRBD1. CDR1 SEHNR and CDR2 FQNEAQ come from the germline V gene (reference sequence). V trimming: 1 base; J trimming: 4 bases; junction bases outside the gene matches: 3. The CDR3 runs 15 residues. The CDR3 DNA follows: TGTGCCAGCAGCTTAGGGGGGGACAGGAATCAGCCCCAGCATTTT. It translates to CASSLGGDRNQPQHF.

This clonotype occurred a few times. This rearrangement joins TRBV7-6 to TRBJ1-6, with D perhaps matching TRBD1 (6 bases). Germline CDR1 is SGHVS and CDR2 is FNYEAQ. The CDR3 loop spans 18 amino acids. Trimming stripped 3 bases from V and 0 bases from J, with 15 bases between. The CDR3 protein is CASSFEGGPSSYNSPLHF. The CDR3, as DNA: TGTGCCAGCAGCTTTGAAGGGGGTCCAAGCTCCTATAATTCACCCCTCCACTTT.

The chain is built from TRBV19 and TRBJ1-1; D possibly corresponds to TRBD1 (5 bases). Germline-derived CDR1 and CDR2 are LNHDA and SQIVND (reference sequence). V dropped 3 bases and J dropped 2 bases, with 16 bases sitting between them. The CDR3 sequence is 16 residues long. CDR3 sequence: CASSIGTVGSNTEAFF. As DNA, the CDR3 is TGTGCCAGTAGTATTGGGACGGTGGGGTCCAACACTGAAGCTTTCTTT.

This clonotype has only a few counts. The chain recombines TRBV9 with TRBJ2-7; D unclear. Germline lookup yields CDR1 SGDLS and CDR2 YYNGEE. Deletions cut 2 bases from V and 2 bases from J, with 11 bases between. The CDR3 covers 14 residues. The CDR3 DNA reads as TGTGCCAGCAGCGTCCTTCCGGAGACCTACGAGCAGTACTTC. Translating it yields CASSVLPETYEQYF. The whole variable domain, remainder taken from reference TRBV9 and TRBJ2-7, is DSGVTQTPKHLITATGQRVTLRCSPRSGDLSVYWYQQSLDQGLQFLIQYYNGEERAKGNILERFSAQQFPDLHSELNLSSLELGDSALYFCASSVLPETYEQYFGPGTRLTVT.

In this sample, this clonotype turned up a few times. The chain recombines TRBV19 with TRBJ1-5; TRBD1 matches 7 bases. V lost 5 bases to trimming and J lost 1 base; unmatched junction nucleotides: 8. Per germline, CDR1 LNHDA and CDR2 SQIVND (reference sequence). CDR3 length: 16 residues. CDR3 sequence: CASSLWTGLSNQPQHF. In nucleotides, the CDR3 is TGTGCCAGTAGTCTATGGACAGGACTCAGCAATCAGCCCCAGCATTTT.

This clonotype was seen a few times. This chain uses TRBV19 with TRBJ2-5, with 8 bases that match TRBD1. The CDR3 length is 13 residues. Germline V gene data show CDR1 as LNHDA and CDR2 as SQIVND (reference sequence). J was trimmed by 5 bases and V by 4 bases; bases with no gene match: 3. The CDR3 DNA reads TGTGCCAGTAGTACAGGGGGCGGGGAGACCCAGTACTTC. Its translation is CASSTGGGETQYF. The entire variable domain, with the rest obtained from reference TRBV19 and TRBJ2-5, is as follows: DGGITQSPKYLFRKEGQNVTLSCEQNLNHDAMYWYRQDPGQGLRLIYYSQIVNDFQKGDIAEGYSVSREKKESFPLTVTSAQKNPTAFYLCASSTGGGETQYFGPGTRLLVL.

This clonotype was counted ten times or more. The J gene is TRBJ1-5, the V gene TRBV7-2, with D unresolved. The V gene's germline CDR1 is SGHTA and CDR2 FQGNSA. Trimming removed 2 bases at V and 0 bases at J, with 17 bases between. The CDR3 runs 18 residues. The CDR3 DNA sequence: TGTGCCAGCAGCTTATCTCGGGGAAGAGGGTATAGCAATCAGCCCCAGCATTTT. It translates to CASSLSRGRGYSNQPQHF.

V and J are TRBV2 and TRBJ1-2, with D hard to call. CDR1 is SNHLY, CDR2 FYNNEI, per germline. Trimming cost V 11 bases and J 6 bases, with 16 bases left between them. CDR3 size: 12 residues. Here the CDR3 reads CAYMTGMDGYTF. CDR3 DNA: TGTGCCTACATGACGGGGATGGATGGCTACACCTTC.

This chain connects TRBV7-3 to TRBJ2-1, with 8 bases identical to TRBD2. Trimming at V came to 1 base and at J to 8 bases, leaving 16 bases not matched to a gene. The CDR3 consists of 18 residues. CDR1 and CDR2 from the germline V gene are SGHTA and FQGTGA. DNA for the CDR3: TGTGCCAGCAGCTTAAGAGGGAGGACCCCGGGGGGGCAGGATGAGCAGTTCTTC. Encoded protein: CASSLRGRTPGGQDEQFF.

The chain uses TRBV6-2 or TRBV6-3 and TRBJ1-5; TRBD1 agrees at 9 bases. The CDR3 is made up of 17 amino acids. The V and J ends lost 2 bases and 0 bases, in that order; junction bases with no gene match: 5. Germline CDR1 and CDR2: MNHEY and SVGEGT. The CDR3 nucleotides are TGTGCCAGCAGTTACGGGGACAGGGCTAATAGCAATCAGCCCCAGCATTTT. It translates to CASSYGDRANSNQPQHF.

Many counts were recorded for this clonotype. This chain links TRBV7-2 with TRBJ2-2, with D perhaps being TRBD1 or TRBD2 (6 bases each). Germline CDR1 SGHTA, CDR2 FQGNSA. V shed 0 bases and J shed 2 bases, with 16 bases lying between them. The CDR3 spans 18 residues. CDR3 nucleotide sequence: TGTGCCAGCAGCTTAGCCCCACAGGCGGGACACAACACCGGGGAGCTGTTTTTT. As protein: CASSLAPQAGHNTGELFF.

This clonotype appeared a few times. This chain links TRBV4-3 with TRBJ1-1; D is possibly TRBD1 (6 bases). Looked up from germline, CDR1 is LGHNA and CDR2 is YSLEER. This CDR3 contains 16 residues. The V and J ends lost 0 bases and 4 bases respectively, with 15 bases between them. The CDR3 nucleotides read TGCGCCAGCAGCCAAGATCGGGGGGCGAGAAGCACTGAAGCTTTCTTT. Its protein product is CASSQDRGARSTEAFF.

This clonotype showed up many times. CDR3 coding DNA: TGTGCCAGCAGCTTTTTTACCGCGGGGGCCTACGAGCAGTACTTC. It specifies CASSFFTAGAYEQYF. The rearrangement joins TRBV7-2 to TRBJ2-7; 7 bases are shared with TRBD2. The V gene's germline CDR1 is SGHTA and CDR2 FQGNSA. The CDR3 spans 15 residues. Trimming cost V 3 bases and J 2 bases; bases outside gene matches: 7.

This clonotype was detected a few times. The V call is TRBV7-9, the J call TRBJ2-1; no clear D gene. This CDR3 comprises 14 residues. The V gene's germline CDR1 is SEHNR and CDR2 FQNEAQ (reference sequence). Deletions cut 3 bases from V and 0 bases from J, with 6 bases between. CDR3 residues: CASSFKRSYNEQFF. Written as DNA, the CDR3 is TGTGCCAGCAGCTTCAAACGCTCCTACAATGAGCAGTTCTTC.

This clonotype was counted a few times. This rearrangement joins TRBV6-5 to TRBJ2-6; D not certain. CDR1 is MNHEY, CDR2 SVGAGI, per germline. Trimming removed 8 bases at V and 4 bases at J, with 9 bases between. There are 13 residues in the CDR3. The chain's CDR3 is CASWKLGANVLTF. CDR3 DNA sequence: TGTGCCAGCTGGAAGTTGGGGGCCAACGTCCTGACTTTC.

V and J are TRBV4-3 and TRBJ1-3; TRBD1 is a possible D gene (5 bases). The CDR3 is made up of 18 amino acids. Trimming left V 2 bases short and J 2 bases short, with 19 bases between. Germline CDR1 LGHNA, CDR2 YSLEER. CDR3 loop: CASSQRDSAGQPGNTIYF. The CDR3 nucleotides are TGCGCCAGCAGCCAAAGGGACTCGGCTGGTCAGCCTGGAAACACCATATATTTT.

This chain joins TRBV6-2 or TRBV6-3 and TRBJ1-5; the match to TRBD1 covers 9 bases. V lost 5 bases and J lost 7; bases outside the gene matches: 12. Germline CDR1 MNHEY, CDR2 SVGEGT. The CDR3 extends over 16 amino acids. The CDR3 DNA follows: TGTGCCAGCAGTCCGTCCGGGACAGGGATGGAGCAGCCCCAGCATTTT. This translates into CASSPSGTGMEQPQHF.

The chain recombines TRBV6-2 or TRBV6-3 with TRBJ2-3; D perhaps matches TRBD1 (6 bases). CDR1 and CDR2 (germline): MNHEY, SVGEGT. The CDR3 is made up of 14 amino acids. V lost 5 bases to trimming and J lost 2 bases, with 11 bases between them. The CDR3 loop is CASSHEGDTDTQYF. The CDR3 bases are TGTGCCAGCAGTCACGAGGGGGACACAGATACGCAGTATTTT.

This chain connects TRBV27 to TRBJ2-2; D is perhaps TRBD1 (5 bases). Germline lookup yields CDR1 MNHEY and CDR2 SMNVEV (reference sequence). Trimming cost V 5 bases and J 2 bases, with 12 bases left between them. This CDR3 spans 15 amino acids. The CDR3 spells CASSGVQGNTGELFF. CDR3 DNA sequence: TGTGCCAGCAGTGGGGTTCAGGGCAACACCGGGGAGCTGTTTTTT.

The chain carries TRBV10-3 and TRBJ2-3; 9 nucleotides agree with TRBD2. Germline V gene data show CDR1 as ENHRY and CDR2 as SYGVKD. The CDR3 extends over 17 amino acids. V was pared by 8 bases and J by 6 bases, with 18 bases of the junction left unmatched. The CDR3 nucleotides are TGTGCCATCGCTACCAGCCGCCTCAGCGGGGGGTTCGATACGCAGTATTTT. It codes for CAIATSRLSGGFDTQYF.